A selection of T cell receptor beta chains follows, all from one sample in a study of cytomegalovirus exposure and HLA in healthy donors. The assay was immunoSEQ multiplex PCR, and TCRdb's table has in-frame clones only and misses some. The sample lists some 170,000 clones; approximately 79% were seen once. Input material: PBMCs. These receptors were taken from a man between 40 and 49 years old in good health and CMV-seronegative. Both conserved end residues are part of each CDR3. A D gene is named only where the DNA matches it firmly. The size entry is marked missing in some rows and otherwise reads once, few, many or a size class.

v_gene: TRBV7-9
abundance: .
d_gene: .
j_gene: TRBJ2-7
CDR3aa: CASRGDSYEQYF
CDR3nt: TGTGCCAGCAGAGGGGACTCCTACGAGCAGTACTTC

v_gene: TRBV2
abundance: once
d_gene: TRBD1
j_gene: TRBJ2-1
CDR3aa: CASTWDRGSYNEQFF
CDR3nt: TGTGCCAGCACCTGGGACAGGGGATCCTACAATGAGCAGTTCTTC

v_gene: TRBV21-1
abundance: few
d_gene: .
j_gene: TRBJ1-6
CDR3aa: CASSSRDRASYNSPLHF
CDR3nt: TGTGCCAGCAGCAGCCGGGACAGGGCATCCTATAATTCACCCCTCCACTTT

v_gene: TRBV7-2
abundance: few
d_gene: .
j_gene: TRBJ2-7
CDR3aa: CASSPDRQSYEQYF
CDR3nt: TGTGCCAGCAGCCCGGACAGACAATCCTACGAGCAGTACTTC

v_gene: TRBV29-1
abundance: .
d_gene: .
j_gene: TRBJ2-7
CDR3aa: CSVGWGEDEQYF
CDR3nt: TGCAGCGTTGGGTGGGGAGAAGACGAGCAGTACTTC

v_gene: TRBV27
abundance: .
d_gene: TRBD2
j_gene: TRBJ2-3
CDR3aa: CASSLRGGGNTQYF
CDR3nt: TGTGCCAGCAGTTTACGCGGGGGGGGGAATACGCAGTATTTT

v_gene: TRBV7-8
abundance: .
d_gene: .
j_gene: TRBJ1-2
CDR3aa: CASSPPLTRIYGYTF
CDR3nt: TGTGCCAGCAGCCCACCCTTAACTCGCATCTATGGCTACACCTTC

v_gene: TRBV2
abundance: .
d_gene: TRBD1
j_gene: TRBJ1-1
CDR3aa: CASSGRMGQGITEAFF
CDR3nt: TGTGCCAGCAGTGGAAGGATGGGACAGGGGATTACTGAAGCTTTCTTT

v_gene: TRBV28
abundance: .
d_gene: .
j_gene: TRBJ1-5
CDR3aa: CASRPPLIQPQHF
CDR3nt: TGTGCCAGCAGGCCCCCCCTAATACAGCCCCAGCATTTT

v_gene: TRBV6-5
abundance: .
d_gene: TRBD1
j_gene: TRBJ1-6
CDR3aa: CASSYSHRGNSPLHF
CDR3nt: TGTGCCAGCAGTTACTCGCACAGGGGAAATTCGCCCCTCCACTTT

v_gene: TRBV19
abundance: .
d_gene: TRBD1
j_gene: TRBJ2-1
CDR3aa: CASSPTDRGEQFF
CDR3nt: TGTGCCAGTAGTCCGACAGACAGGGGCGAGCAGTTCTTC

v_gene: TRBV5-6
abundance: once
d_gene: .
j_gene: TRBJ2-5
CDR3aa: CASSLGQDGETQYF
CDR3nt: TGTGCCAGCAGCTTGGGACAGGATGGGGAGACCCAGTACTTC

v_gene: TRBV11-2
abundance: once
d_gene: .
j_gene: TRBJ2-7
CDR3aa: CASSFDRDSEYF
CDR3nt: TGTGCCAGCAGCTTTGATAGGGACTCAGAGTACTTC

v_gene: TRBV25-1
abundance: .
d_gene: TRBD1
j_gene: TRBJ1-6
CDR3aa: CASSEGQEMSPLHF
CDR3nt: TGTGCCAGCAGTGAGGGACAGGAGATGTCACCCCTCCACTTT

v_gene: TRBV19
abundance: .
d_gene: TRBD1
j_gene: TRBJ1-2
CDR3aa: CASSPQGQISFYGYTF
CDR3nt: TGTGCCAGTAGTCCACAGGGGCAGATTTCGTTCTATGGCTACACCTTC

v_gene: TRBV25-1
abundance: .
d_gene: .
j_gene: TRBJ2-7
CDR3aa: CASSKTWAYEQYF
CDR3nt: TGTGCCAGCAGTAAGACATGGGCCTACGAGCAGTACTTC

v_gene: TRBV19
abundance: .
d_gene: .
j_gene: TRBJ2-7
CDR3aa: CASSIRGQQSYEQYF
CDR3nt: TGTGCCAGTAGTATACGGGGACAACAGTCCTACGAGCAGTACTTC

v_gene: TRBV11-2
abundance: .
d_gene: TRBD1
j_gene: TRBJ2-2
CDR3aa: CASRRAGTGNTGELFF
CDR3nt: TGTGCCAGCAGACGGGCTGGGACAGGGAACACCGGGGAGCTGTTTTTT

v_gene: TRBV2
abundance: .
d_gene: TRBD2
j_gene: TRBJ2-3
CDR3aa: CASIRTSGGGDTQYF
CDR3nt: TGTGCCAGCATTCGGACTAGCGGGGGGGGAGATACGCAGTATTTT

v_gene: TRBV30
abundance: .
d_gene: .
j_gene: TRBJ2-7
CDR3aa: CAWSESAYEQYF
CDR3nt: TGTGCCTGGAGTGAAAGTGCGTACGAGCAGTACTTC

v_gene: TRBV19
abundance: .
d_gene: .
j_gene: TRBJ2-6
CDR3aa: CASSISLSGANVLTF
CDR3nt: TGTGCCAGTAGTATATCTCTCTCTGGGGCCAACGTCCTGACTTTC

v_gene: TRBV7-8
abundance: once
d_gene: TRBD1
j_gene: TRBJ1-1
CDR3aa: CASSTTGGTEAFF
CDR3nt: TGTGCCAGCAGCACCACAGGGGGGACTGAAGCTTTCTTT